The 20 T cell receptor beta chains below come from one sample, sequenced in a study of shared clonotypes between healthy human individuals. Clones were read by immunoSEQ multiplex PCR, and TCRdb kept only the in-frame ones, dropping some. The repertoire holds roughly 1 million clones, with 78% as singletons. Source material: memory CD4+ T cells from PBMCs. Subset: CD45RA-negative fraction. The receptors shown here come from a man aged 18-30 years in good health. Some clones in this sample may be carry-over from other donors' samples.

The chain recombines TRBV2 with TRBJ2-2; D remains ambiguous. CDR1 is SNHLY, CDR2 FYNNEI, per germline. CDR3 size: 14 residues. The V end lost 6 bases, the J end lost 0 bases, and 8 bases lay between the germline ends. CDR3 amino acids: CASRHETNTGELFF. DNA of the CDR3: TGTGCCAGCAGACACGAGACGAACACCGGGGAGCTGTTTTTT.

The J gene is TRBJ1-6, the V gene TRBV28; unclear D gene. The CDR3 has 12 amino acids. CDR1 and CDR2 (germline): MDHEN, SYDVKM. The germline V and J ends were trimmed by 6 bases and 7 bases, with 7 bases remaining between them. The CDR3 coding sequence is TGTGCCAGCAGGACAATGAATTCACCCCTCCACTTT. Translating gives CASRTMNSPLHF. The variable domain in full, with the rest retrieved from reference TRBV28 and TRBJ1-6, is DVKVTQSSRYLVKRTGEKVFLECVQDMDHENMFWYRQDPGLGLRLIYFSYDVKMKEKGDIPEGYSVSREKKERFSLILESASTNQTSMYLCASRTMNSPLHFGNGTRLTVT.

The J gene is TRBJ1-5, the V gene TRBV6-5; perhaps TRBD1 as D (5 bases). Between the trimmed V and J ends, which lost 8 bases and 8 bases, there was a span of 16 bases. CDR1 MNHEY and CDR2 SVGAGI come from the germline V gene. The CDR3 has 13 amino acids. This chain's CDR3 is CASRDVGVEPQHF. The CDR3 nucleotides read TGTGCCAGCCGAGATGTAGGGGTGGAGCCCCAGCATTTT.

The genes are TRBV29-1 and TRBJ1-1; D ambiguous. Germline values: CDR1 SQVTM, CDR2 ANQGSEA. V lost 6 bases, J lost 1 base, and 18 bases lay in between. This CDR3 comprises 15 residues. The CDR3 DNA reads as TGCAGCGTCCGCTCCTCGGGGTATCGGAACACTGAAGCTTTCTTT. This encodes CSVRSSGYRNTEAFF.

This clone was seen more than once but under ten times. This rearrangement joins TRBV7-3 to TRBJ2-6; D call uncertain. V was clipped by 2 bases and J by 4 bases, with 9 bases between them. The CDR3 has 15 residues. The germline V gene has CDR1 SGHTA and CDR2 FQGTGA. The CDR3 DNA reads TGTGCCAGCAGCTTAGAAGGGATCGGGGCCAACGTCCTGACTTTC. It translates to CASSLEGIGANVLTF. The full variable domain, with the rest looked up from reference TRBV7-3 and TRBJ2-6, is GAGVSQTPSNKVTEKGKYVELRCDPISGHTALYWYRQSLGQGPEFLIYFQGTGAADDSGLPNDRFFAVRPEGSVSTLKIQRTERGDSAVYLCASSLEGIGANVLTFGAGSRLTVL.

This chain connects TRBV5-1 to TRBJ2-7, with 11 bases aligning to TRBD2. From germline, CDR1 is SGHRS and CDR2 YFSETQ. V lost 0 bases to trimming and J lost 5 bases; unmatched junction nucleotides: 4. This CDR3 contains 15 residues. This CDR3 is CASSLAQTSGNEQYF. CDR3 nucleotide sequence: TGCGCCAGCAGCTTGGCCCAGACTAGCGGGAACGAGCAGTACTTC.

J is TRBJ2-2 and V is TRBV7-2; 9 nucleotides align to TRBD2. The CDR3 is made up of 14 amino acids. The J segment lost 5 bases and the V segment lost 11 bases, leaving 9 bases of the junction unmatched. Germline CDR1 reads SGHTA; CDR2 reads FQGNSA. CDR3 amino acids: CALRGLALTGELFF. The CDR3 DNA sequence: TGTGCCCTCCGAGGACTAGCGCTAACCGGGGAGCTGTTTTTT.

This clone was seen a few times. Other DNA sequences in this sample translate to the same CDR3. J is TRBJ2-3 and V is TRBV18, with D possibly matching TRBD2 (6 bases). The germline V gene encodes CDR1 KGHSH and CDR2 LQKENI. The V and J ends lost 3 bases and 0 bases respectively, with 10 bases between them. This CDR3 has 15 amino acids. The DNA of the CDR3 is TGTGCCAGCTCACCGACAAGCGGGAGCACAGATACGCAGTATTTT. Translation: CASSPTSGSTDTQYF.

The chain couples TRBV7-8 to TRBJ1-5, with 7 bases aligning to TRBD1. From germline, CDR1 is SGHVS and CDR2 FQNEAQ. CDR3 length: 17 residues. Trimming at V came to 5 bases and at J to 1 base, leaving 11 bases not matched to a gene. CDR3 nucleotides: TGTGCCAGCAGCCCGCTGGTGGCAGGGGGAAGCAATCAGCCCCAGCATTTT. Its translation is CASSPLVAGGSNQPQHF. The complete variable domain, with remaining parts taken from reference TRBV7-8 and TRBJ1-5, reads GAGVSQSPRYKVAKRGQDVALRCDPISGHVSLFWYQQALGQGPEFLTYFQNEAQLDKSGLPSDRFFAERPEGSVSTLKIQRTQQEDSAVYLCASSPLVAGGSNQPQHFGDGTRLSIL.

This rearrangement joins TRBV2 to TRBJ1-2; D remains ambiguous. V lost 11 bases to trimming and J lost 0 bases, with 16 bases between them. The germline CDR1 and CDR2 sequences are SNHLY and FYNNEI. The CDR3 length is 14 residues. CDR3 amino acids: CAGRFGGANYGYTF. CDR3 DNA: TGTGCCGGGAGGTTCGGCGGAGCTAACTATGGCTACACCTTC.

CDR3 sequence reads: CASRPRRDSGNTIYF. The CDR3 DNA is TGTGCCAGCAGACCAAGGAGGGACTCTGGAAACACCATATATTTT. The rearrangement joins TRBV6-1 to TRBJ1-3; D not resolved. The CDR3 contains 15 residues. The germline V and J ends were trimmed by 6 bases and 0 bases, with 12 bases remaining between them. Germline CDR1 and CDR2: MNHNS and SASEGT.

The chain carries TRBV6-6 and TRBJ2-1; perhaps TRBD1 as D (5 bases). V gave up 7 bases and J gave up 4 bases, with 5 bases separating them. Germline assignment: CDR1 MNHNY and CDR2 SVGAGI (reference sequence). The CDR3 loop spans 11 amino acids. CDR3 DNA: TGTGCCAGCAAGGGGTACAATGAGCAGTTCTTC. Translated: CASKGYNEQFF.

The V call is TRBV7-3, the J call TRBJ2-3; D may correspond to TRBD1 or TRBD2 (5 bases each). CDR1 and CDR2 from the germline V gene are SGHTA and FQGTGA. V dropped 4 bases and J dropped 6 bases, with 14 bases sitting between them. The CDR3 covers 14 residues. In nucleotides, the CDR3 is TGTGCCAGCAGCTCGGGGCTAGAAGGGGATACGCAGTATTTT. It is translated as CASSSGLEGDTQYF.

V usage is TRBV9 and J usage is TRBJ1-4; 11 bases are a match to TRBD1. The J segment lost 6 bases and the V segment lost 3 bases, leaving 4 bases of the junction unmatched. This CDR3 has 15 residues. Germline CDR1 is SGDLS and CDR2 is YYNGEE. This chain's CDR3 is CASSATDRGHEKLFF. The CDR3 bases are TGTGCCAGCAGCGCGACGGACAGGGGGCATGAAAAACTGTTTTTT.

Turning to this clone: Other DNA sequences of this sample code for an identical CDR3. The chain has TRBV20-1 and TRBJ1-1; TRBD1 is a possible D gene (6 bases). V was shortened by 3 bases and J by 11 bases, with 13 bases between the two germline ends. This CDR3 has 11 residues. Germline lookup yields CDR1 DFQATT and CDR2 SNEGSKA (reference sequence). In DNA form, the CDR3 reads TGCAGTGCTAGCGGGGGGCGAGGTGCTTTCTTT. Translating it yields CSASGGRGAFF.

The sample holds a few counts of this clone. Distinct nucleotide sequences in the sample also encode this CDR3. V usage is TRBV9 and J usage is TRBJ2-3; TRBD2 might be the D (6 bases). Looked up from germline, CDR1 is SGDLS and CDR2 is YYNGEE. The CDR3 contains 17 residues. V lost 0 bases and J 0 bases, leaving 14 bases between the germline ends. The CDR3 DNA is TGTGCCAGCAGCGTAGAGGGGCTAGCGAGAAGCACAGATACGCAGTATTTT. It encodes CASSVEGLARSTDTQYF.

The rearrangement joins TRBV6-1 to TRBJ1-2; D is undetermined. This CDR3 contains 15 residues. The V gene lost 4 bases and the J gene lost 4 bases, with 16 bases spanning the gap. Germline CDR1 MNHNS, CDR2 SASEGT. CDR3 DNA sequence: TGTGCCAGCAGTGGCTCATGGAGGCTCACCTATGGCTACACCTTC. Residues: CASSGSWRLTYGYTF.

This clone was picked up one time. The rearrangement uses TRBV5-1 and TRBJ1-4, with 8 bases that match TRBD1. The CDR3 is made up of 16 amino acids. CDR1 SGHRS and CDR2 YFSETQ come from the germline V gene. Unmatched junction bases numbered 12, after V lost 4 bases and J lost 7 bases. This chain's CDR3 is CASSLGQAAGVEKLFF. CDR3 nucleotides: TGCGCCAGCAGCCTGGGACAGGCGGCGGGAGTTGAAAAACTGTTTTTT.

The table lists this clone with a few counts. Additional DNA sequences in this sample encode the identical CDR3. In DNA, the CDR3 is TGTGCCAGCTCACCGGGACTAGCGGGGGCCTACAATGAGCAGTTCTTC. Translating gives CASSPGLAGAYNEQFF. J is TRBJ2-1 and V is TRBV18, with 14 nucleotides matching TRBD2. The V and J ends lost 3 bases and 2 bases, in that order; junction bases with no gene match: 0. Germline values: CDR1 KGHSH, CDR2 LQKENI. The CDR3 loop spans 16 amino acids. The variable domain in full, with the rest retrieved from reference TRBV18 and TRBJ2-1, is NAGVMQNPRHLVRRRGQEARLRCSPMKGHSHVYWYRQLPEEGLKFMVYLQKENIIDESGMPKERFSAEFPKEGPSILRIQQVVRGDSAAYFCASSPGLAGAYNEQFFGPGTRLTVL.

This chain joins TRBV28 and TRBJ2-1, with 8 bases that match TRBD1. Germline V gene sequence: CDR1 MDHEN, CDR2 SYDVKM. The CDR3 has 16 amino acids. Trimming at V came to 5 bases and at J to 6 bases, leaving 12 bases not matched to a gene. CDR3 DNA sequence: TGTGCCAGCAGTGCGTCGACAGGGGCGAGCGGCAATGAGCAGTTCTTC. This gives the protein CASSASTGASGNEQFF. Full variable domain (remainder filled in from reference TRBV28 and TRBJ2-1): DVKVTQSSRYLVKRTGEKVFLECVQDMDHENMFWYRQDPGLGLRLIYFSYDVKMKEKGDIPEGYSVSREKKERFSLILESASTNQTSMYLCASSASTGASGNEQFFGPGTRLTVL.